This TCR beta chain was retrieved from a study of blood T cell repertoires in COVID-19. Study information: Researchers got acute and convalescent COVID-19 samples from the United States, Italy and Spain. The cDNA or gDNA used as material had been derived from T cells, B-cell-depleted T cells, or PBMCs.

Germline V lookup: CDR1 SGHTA, CDR2 FQGNSA. The CDR3 has 12 amino acids. V was clipped by 1 base and J by 6 bases, with 4 bases between them. In the study's own analysis: Nucleated cell counts were estimated from reference gene primer amplification. The protocol was immunoSEQ multiplex PCR, while the TCRdb copy is restricted to in-frame clones and leaves out a portion. V and J calls and clone size come straight from that table; D and trimming were deduced from the DNA. The sample has about 30,000 clones; about 89% are singletons. Sequencing input: peripheral blood. The chain has TRBV7-2 and TRBJ2-1; D gene ambiguous. The origin of this receptor is a human donor in a cohort sampled during active COVID-19. For the CDR3, the DNA is TGTGCCAGCAGCTTAGTTCTCAATGAGCAGTTCTTC. As protein: CASSLVLNEQFF.